The 22 T cell receptor beta chains presented below share a single source sample, sequenced in a study of radiotherapy plus CTLA-4 blockade in lung cancer. Produced via immunoSEQ multiplex PCR; TCRdb's table is partial and in-frame only. The sample lists about 97,000 clones, 65% to 75% seen once, with 2.5% to 3.5% in the top ten. The source material was peripheral blood, sampled from a patient treated with radiotherapy plus ipilimumab. The receptors were gathered from a human donor with non-small cell lung cancer who had a partial response to radiotherapy plus ipilimumab. Some clones in this sample may be carry-over from other donors' samples.

V gene TRBV5-1 combines with J gene TRBJ2-6; 7 bases are a match to TRBD2. Trimming took 2 bases from V and 1 from J; bases not matched to a gene: 6. This CDR3 has 17 amino acids. The V gene's germline CDR1 is SGHRS and CDR2 YFSETQ. The CDR3 DNA reads TGCGCCAGCAGCTTTATACTAGCGAGTTCTGGGGCCAACGTCCTGACTTTC. This gives the protein CASSFILASSGANVLTF.

The chain combines TRBV5-1 with TRBJ1-3; 8 bases fit TRBD1. The J segment lost 4 bases and the V segment lost 5 bases, leaving 8 bases of the junction unmatched. Germline V gives CDR1 SGHRS, CDR2 YFSETQ. This CDR3 has 15 amino acids. The CDR3 coding sequence is TGCGCCAGCAGACCACAGGGGGTCGAAGGAAACACCATATATTTT. It is translated as CASRPQGVEGNTIYF.

The chain is built from TRBV18 and TRBJ2-7, with 9 positions matching TRBD1. Germline CDR1 and CDR2: KGHSH and LQKENI. This CDR3 comprises 14 residues. Trimming removed 5 bases from V and 5 bases from J; junction bases left unmatched: 7. CDR3: CASSGLGQGNEQYF. The DNA for the CDR3 is TGTGCCAGCTCAGGACTGGGACAGGGCAACGAGCAGTACTTC.

This chain uses TRBV2 with TRBJ1-2, with D perhaps matching TRBD1 (5 bases). The CDR3 consists of 12 residues. CDR1 is SNHLY and CDR2 is FYNNEI in the germline V gene. V was pared by 8 bases and J by 4 bases, with 11 bases between. The DNA of the CDR3 is TGTGCCAGCGGGGCGGCCGGCTATGGCTACACCTTC. It translates to CASGAAGYGYTF.

CDR3 DNA sequence: TGCGCCAGCAGCCGAGGGACCGGGAGTGAAAAACTGTTTTTT. This codes for CASSRGTGSEKLFF. This sequence joins TRBV4-1 and TRBJ1-4, with D tentatively TRBD1 (5 bases). The CDR3 extends over 14 amino acids. V was clipped by 4 bases and J by 7 bases, with 13 bases between them. Germline assignment: CDR1 MGHRA and CDR2 YSYEKL.

The gene calls are TRBV6-5 and TRBJ1-5; possibly TRBD1 for D (6 bases). This CDR3 is built from 15 residues. Germline loops: CDR1 MNHEY, CDR2 SVGAGI. V shed 0 bases and J shed 9 bases, with 15 bases lying between them. The CDR3 nucleotides read TGTGCCAGCAGTTACTCAGGGGGAGTAGGCGGGCCCCAGCATTTT. This encodes CASSYSGGVGGPQHF.

The V and J genes are TRBV5-1 and TRBJ1-6; D is perhaps TRBD1 (5 bases). The CDR3 length is 17 residues. CDR1 and CDR2 (germline): SGHRS, YFSETQ. Between the trimmed V and J ends, which lost 5 bases and 7 bases, there was a span of 22 bases. This CDR3 reads CASRLERGAGTNSPLHF. The CDR3 coding sequence is TGCGCCAGCAGACTGGAGAGAGGGGCGGGGACCAATTCACCCCTCCACTTT.

This clone was counted only a few times. Other DNA sequences of this sample code for an identical CDR3. The chain joins TRBV7-6 to TRBJ2-5, with TRBD2 matching 12 bases. CDR3 length: 16 residues. The J segment lost 2 bases and the V segment lost 3 bases, leaving 4 bases of the junction unmatched. Germline lookup yields CDR1 SGHVS and CDR2 FNYEAQ. The CDR3 protein is CASSLGLAGGQETQYF. In DNA, the CDR3 is TGTGCCAGCAGCTTGGGGCTAGCGGGGGGGCAAGAGACCCAGTACTTC.

This chain links TRBV11-3 with TRBJ1-2; D not resolved. The germline V gene has CDR1 SGHNT and CDR2 YENEEA. With 5 bases removed from V and 8 bases from J, the gap between germline ends came to 15 bases. The CDR3 consists of 13 residues. CDR3 protein: CASSPEGVGGYTF. The CDR3 DNA is TGTGCCAGCAGCCCCGAAGGAGTAGGCGGCTACACCTTC.

J is TRBJ1-2 and V is TRBV7-8; D perhaps matches TRBD1 (6 bases). Deletions cut 5 bases from V and 4 bases from J, with 23 bases between. The germline V gene encodes CDR1 SGHVS and CDR2 FQNEAQ. This CDR3 comprises 17 residues. CDR3 DNA sequence: TGTGCCAGCAGCCCCAACAGGGCTCAGAGCTCCCTCTATGGCTACACCTTC. Translated: CASSPNRAQSSLYGYTF.

The rearrangement joins TRBV29-1 to TRBJ1-1; 8 bases line up with TRBD1. Germline V gene lookup returns CDR1 SQVTM and CDR2 ANQGSEA. CDR3 length: 14 residues. J gave up 2 bases and V 8 bases, and 10 bases lay outside the gene matches. The CDR3 DNA is TGCAGCTCAACTGTCGGACAGGGTAACACTGAAGCTTTCTTT. Translated, it gives CSSTVGQGNTEAFF. The full variable domain, with the rest looked up from reference TRBV29-1 and TRBJ1-1, is SAVISQKPSRDICQRGTSLTIQCQVDSQVTMMFWYRQQPGQSLTLIATANQGSEATYESGFVIDKFPISRPNLTFSTLTVSNMSPEDSSIYLCSSTVGQGNTEAFFGQGTRLTVV.

The V and J genes are TRBV2 and TRBJ2-3, with TRBD2 matching 10 bases. The CDR3 is made up of 15 amino acids. V was pared by 5 bases and J by 0 bases, with 2 bases of the junction left unmatched. The germline gives CDR1 SNHLY, CDR2 FYNNEI. This chain's CDR3 is CASSLAGVSTDTQYF. The CDR3 DNA reads as TGTGCCAGCAGTCTAGCGGGAGTTAGCACAGATACGCAGTATTTT.

This clone has only one observation. The CDR3: CASTPRVAGGQETQYF. The CDR3 DNA reads as TGTGCCAGTACCCCTCGGGTAGCGGGGGGTCAAGAGACCCAGTACTTC. J is TRBJ2-5 and V is TRBV19; 10 bases align to TRBD2. This CDR3 comprises 16 residues. J lost 2 bases, V lost 7 bases, and 10 bases had no gene match. Germline V gene lookup returns CDR1 LNHDA and CDR2 SQIVND (reference sequence).

The chain carries TRBV11-3 and TRBJ1-2; 10 positions match TRBD1. CDR3 length equals 15 residues. Trimming at V came to 5 bases and at J to 8 bases, leaving 11 bases not matched to a gene. Germline V lookup: CDR1 SGHNT, CDR2 YENEEA. This CDR3 is CASSHGPRTGGGYTF. CDR3 in DNA: TGTGCCAGCAGCCATGGTCCCAGGACAGGGGGGGGCTACACCTTC.

The chain has TRBV28 and TRBJ1-1, with 10 bases lining up with TRBD1. Germline CDR1 and CDR2: MDHEN and SYDVKM. The V segment lost 6 bases and the J segment 5 bases; nucleotides outside the gene matches: 6. This CDR3 has 14 amino acids. CDR3 sequence (DNA): TGTGCCAGCAGCATCCCGGGACAGGGGACTGAAGCTTTCTTT. Translation: CASSIPGQGTEAFF.

The chain is built from TRBV4-2 and TRBJ2-1; 11 bases are a match to TRBD1. Trimming cost V 5 bases and J 6 bases; bases outside gene matches: 9. From germline, CDR1 is LGHNA and CDR2 YNFKEQ. The CDR3 covers 16 residues. DNA for the CDR3: TGTGCCAGCAGCTCTACCGGGACAGGGGGTCGCAATGAGCAGTTCTTC. Residues: CASSSTGTGGRNEQFF.

V usage is TRBV5-4 and J usage is TRBJ2-2; perhaps TRBD1 as D (5 bases). Trimming pared 0 bases from V and 3 bases from J, leaving 9 bases between. Germline V CDR1 and CDR2: SGHNT, YYREEE (reference sequence). This CDR3 comprises 15 residues. DNA for the CDR3: TGTGCCAGCAGCTTGGGCAGGGCGTACACCGGGGAGCTGTTTTTT. It translates to CASSLGRAYTGELFF.

The chain carries TRBV7-6 and TRBJ1-5; TRBD1 is a possible D gene (6 bases). Germline-derived CDR1 and CDR2 are SGHVS and FNYEAQ. There are 15 residues in the CDR3. The V and J ends lost 1 base and 7 bases respectively, with 14 bases between them. Here the CDR3 DNA reads TGTGCCAGCAGCTTAGGGTGGGGGCAGGGACAGCCCCAGCATTTT. Its translation: CASSLGWGQGQPQHF.

The chain recombines TRBV5-1 with TRBJ2-1; 8 bases line up with TRBD2. The CDR3 covers 16 residues. V was clipped by 0 bases and J by 6 bases; unmatched bases: 8. Germline CDR1 and CDR2: SGHRS and YFSETQ. CDR3 bases: TGCGCCAGCAGCTTGGGAATCGGGGGGGCCTCCAATGAGCAGTTCTTC. It specifies CASSLGIGGASNEQFF.

This chain connects TRBV6-1 to TRBJ1-2; 9 nucleotides agree with TRBD1. V was pared by 6 bases and J by 4 bases, with 9 bases of the junction left unmatched. The CDR3 is 15 amino acids. CDR1 is MNHNS, CDR2 SASEGT, per germline. In DNA form, the CDR3 reads TGTGCCAGCAGACCCCCTCCGGGACAGGGCTATGGCTACACCTTC. Its translation is CASRPPPGQGYGYTF.

The V and J genes are TRBV11-3 and TRBJ2-2, with 8 bases aligning to TRBD2. CDR1 SGHNT and CDR2 YENEEA come from the germline V gene. This CDR3 has 17 residues. Trimming cost V 0 bases and J 7 bases; bases outside gene matches: 10. This CDR3 is CASSLDHERGRIGELFF. The DNA of the CDR3 is TGTGCCAGCAGCTTAGATCACGAGCGGGGGCGTATCGGGGAGCTGTTTTTT.

The chain combines TRBV7-8 with TRBJ2-7; 14 bases map to TRBD2. The ends lost 0 bases at V and 6 bases at J; junction bases unmatched: 13. CDR1 is SGHVS, CDR2 FQNEAQ, per germline. This CDR3 is 19 amino acids long. In DNA, the CDR3 is TGTGCCAGCAGCTTAGCGATCGGAGGACTAGCGGGAGGTGTGGGCGAGCAGTACTTC. It translates to CASSLAIGGLAGGVGEQYF.